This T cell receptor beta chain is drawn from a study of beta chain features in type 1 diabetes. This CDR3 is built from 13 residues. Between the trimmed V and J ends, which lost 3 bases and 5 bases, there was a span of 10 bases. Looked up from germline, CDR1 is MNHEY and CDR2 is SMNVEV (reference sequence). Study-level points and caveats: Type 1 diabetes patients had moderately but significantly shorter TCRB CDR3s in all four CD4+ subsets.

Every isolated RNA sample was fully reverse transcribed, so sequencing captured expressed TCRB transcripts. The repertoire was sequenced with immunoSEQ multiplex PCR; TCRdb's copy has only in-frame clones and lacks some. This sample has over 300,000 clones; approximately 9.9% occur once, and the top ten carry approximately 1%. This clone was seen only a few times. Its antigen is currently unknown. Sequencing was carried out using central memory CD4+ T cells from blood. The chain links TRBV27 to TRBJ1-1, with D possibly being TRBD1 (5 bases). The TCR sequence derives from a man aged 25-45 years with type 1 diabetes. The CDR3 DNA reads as TGTGCCAGCAGTTTTCAGGGTCAGACTGAAGCTTTCTTT. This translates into CASSFQGQTEAFF.